These T cell receptor beta chains were read from a single sample in a study of T cell repertoires in cytomegalovirus infection. TCRdb used MiXCR to reprocess the reads, holding one entry per CDR3 protein. The repertoire includes 160,000 or so distinct CDR3 sequences, around 20% of them detected once, and roughly 9.8% sits in the top ten. Sequences were obtained from PBMCs. The receptors were sampled from a human donor in good health (CMV status not recorded). Some clones in this sample may be carry-over from other donors' samples. The CDR3 runs from the conserved cysteine through the conserved F or W. The order of the fields is J gene, CDR3 length, D gene, clone size, V gene, CDR3 DNA, CDR3 protein. A D gene is named only where the DNA matches it firmly. Size values are once, few and many counts, or a class for expanded clones, and some rows have none.

j_call: TRBJ1-4; cdr3_length: 13; d_call: TRBD1; clone_size: .; v_call: TRBV2; cdr3_nt: TGTGCCACAAGGGGGCAGATTAATGAAAAACTGTTTTTT; cdr3_aa: CATRGQINEKLFF
j_call: TRBJ2-2; cdr3_length: 14; d_call: TRBD1; clone_size: .; v_call: TRBV30; cdr3_nt: TGTGCCTGGGACGGACAGGGGGTAACCGGGGAGCTGTTTTTT; cdr3_aa: CAWDGQGVTGELFF
j_call: TRBJ2-4; cdr3_length: 16; d_call: .; clone_size: .; v_call: TRBV5-1; cdr3_nt: TGCGCCAGCAGCTTTGATACAGGGCGCAGAACAAACATTCAGTACTTC; cdr3_aa: CASSFDTGRRTNIQYF
j_call: TRBJ2-2; cdr3_length: 16; d_call: TRBD2; clone_size: many; v_call: TRBV12-3/TRBV12-4; cdr3_nt: TGTGCCAGCAGCCCCCTCGGCGTCGCGGGAGACGGGGAGCTGTTTTTT; cdr3_aa: CASSPLGVAGDGELFF
j_call: TRBJ1-6; cdr3_length: 15; d_call: TRBD1; clone_size: few; v_call: TRBV15; cdr3_nt: TGTGCCACCAGCAGAGGCAGGGGGATAAGTTCACCCCTCCACTTT; cdr3_aa: CATSRGRGISSPLHF
j_call: TRBJ2-7; cdr3_length: 13; d_call: .; clone_size: .; v_call: TRBV15; cdr3_nt: TGTGCCACCAGCTCCCAGAGCTCCTACGAGCAGTACTTC; cdr3_aa: CATSSQSSYEQYF
j_call: TRBJ2-2; cdr3_length: 16; d_call: TRBD1; clone_size: few; v_call: TRBV12-3/TRBV12-4; cdr3_nt: TGTGCCAGCACCCTGGGACAGGGGGGTTACCCCGGGGAGCTGTTTTTT; cdr3_aa: CASTLGQGGYPGELFF
j_call: TRBJ1-1; cdr3_length: 15; d_call: TRBD1; clone_size: many; v_call: TRBV7-6; cdr3_nt: TGTGCCAGCAGCTCCGGGGCAGGGGGGACCACTGAAGCTTTCTTT; cdr3_aa: CASSSGAGGTTEAFF
j_call: TRBJ1-1; cdr3_length: 11; d_call: .; clone_size: few; v_call: TRBV6-1; cdr3_nt: TGTGCCAGCAGTTATACTACTGAAGCTTTCTTT; cdr3_aa: CASSYTTEAFF
j_call: TRBJ1-2; cdr3_length: 13; d_call: .; clone_size: once; v_call: TRBV10-2; cdr3_nt: TGCGCCAGCAGTGAGTCGGGTTACTATGGCTACACCTTC; cdr3_aa: CASSESGYYGYTF
j_call: TRBJ2-4; cdr3_length: 16; d_call: .; clone_size: .; v_call: TRBV6-5; cdr3_nt: TGTGCCAGCAGTTACGATCCCCTACGAGCCAAAAACATTCAGTACTTC; cdr3_aa: CASSYDPLRAKNIQYF
j_call: TRBJ2-7; cdr3_length: 16; d_call: TRBD2; clone_size: .; v_call: TRBV7-2; cdr3_nt: TGTGCCAGCAACCAAGGTTGGCGGGGGAGCTCCTACGAGCAGTACTTC; cdr3_aa: CASNQGWRGSSYEQYF
j_call: TRBJ2-3; cdr3_length: 19; d_call: TRBD2; clone_size: .; v_call: TRBV7-3; cdr3_nt: TGTGCCAGCAGCTTAACTGGGACCGGGACTAGCGGAAGCACAGATACGCAGTATTTT; cdr3_aa: CASSLTGTGTSGSTDTQYF
j_call: TRBJ2-5; cdr3_length: 15; d_call: .; clone_size: once; v_call: TRBV20-1; cdr3_nt: TGCAGTGCTAGAGTTGAGGGAGCGGCTCAAGAGACCCAGTACTTC; cdr3_aa: CSARVEGAAQETQYF
j_call: TRBJ2-7; cdr3_length: 15; d_call: TRBD2; clone_size: .; v_call: TRBV10-3; cdr3_nt: TGTGCCATCAGTGCGACTAGCGGGGGGTTCTACGAGCAGTACTTC; cdr3_aa: CAISATSGGFYEQYF
j_call: TRBJ2-7; cdr3_length: 17; d_call: .; clone_size: few; v_call: TRBV7-8; cdr3_nt: TGTGCCAGCAGCTTAGATGGCAGGGGACCTCGTAGGCACGAGCAGTACTTC; cdr3_aa: CASSLDGRGPRRHEQYF
j_call: TRBJ1-2; cdr3_length: 12; d_call: TRBD1; clone_size: few; v_call: TRBV30; cdr3_nt: TGTGCCTGGACGGGACAGATCTATGGCTACACCTTC; cdr3_aa: CAWTGQIYGYTF
j_call: TRBJ2-7; cdr3_length: 17; d_call: TRBD1; clone_size: .; v_call: TRBV11-2; cdr3_nt: TGTGCCAGCAGTTCCTCCCCTGGCGGGACAGGGTCCCACGAGCAGTACTTC; cdr3_aa: CASSSSPGGTGSHEQYF
j_call: TRBJ2-7; cdr3_length: 14; d_call: .; clone_size: many; v_call: TRBV28; cdr3_nt: TGTGCCAGCAGTTTATCAGGACCTACCTACGAGCAGTACTTC; cdr3_aa: CASSLSGPTYEQYF
j_call: TRBJ2-7; cdr3_length: 12; d_call: .; clone_size: .; v_call: TRBV29-1; cdr3_nt: TGCAGCGTTGAAGCCGGACGGAGGGAGCAGTACTTC; cdr3_aa: CSVEAGRREQYF
j_call: TRBJ1-2; cdr3_length: 13; d_call: .; clone_size: .; v_call: TRBV28; cdr3_nt: TGTGCCAGCAGTTTAGGGGGGGGCAATGGCTACACCTTC; cdr3_aa: CASSLGGGNGYTF
j_call: TRBJ2-6; cdr3_length: 13; d_call: .; clone_size: .; v_call: TRBV28; cdr3_nt: TGTGCCAGCACTGACTCTGGGGCCAACGTCCTGACTTTC; cdr3_aa: CASTDSGANVLTF
j_call: TRBJ1-1; cdr3_length: 13; d_call: .; clone_size: .; v_call: TRBV6-5; cdr3_nt: TGTGCCAGCCGGGACACAATTAACACTGAAGCTTTCTTT; cdr3_aa: CASRDTINTEAFF
j_call: TRBJ2-7; cdr3_length: 16; d_call: .; clone_size: .; v_call: TRBV6-5; cdr3_nt: TGTGCCAGCAGTTACTCGAGCCAGGGCAGAGCCTACGAGCAGTACTTC; cdr3_aa: CASSYSSQGRAYEQYF
j_call: TRBJ2-2; cdr3_length: 14; d_call: .; clone_size: few; v_call: TRBV29-1; cdr3_nt: TGCAGCGTTGGGCGGGCCCCGGGGACCGGGGAGCTGTTTTTT; cdr3_aa: CSVGRAPGTGELFF
j_call: TRBJ1-1; cdr3_length: 15; d_call: .; clone_size: few; v_call: TRBV5-1; cdr3_nt: TGCGCCAGCAGCTTAGGAGGTACCATGAACACTGAAGCTTTCTTT; cdr3_aa: CASSLGGTMNTEAFF
j_call: TRBJ1-5; cdr3_length: 17; d_call: TRBD1; clone_size: few; v_call: TRBV6-2/TRBV6-3; cdr3_nt: TGTGCCAGCAGCCCGGGACAGCTAAAATTTCCCAATCAGCCCCAGCATTTT; cdr3_aa: CASSPGQLKFPNQPQHF
j_call: TRBJ1-5; cdr3_length: 15; d_call: .; clone_size: few; v_call: TRBV12-3/TRBV12-4; cdr3_nt: TGTGCCAGCAGTTTTTCTCCTGGGGGCAATCAGCCCCAGCATTTT; cdr3_aa: CASSFSPGGNQPQHF
j_call: TRBJ2-2; cdr3_length: 15; d_call: .; clone_size: .; v_call: TRBV6-1; cdr3_nt: TGTGCCAGCAGTTCAGGGGGGACTGGCACCGGGGAGCTGTTTTTT; cdr3_aa: CASSSGGTGTGELFF
j_call: TRBJ1-1; cdr3_length: 15; d_call: TRBD1; clone_size: few; v_call: TRBV19; cdr3_nt: TGTGCCAGTAGTCTCCGGACAGGGGCTATGACTGAAGCTTTCTTT; cdr3_aa: CASSLRTGAMTEAFF
j_call: TRBJ2-1; cdr3_length: 15; d_call: .; clone_size: many; v_call: TRBV2; cdr3_nt: TGTGCCAGCAGCCGCGACAGTTCTTCCTACAATGAGCAGTTCTTC; cdr3_aa: CASSRDSSSYNEQFF
j_call: TRBJ1-1; cdr3_length: 18; d_call: .; clone_size: few; v_call: TRBV7-8; cdr3_nt: TGTGCCAGCAGCTTGGACATCCTTCCCGAGGGGAAACGAACTGAAGCTTTCTTT; cdr3_aa: CASSLDILPEGKRTEAFF
j_call: TRBJ2-5; cdr3_length: 16; d_call: TRBD1; clone_size: .; v_call: TRBV11-3; cdr3_nt: TGTGCCAGCAGCTTAGATGGGACGACAGGGCAAGAGACCCAGTACTTC; cdr3_aa: CASSLDGTTGQETQYF
j_call: TRBJ1-2; cdr3_length: 15; d_call: .; clone_size: .; v_call: TRBV10-3; cdr3_nt: TGTGCCATCAGTGAACTATCGGAAATCGGCTATGGCTACACCTTC; cdr3_aa: CAISELSEIGYGYTF
j_call: TRBJ2-7; cdr3_length: 13; d_call: TRBD2; clone_size: few; v_call: TRBV2; cdr3_nt: TGTGCCAGGGGTCGGGGGGTCTCCTACGAGCAGTACTTC; cdr3_aa: CARGRGVSYEQYF
j_call: TRBJ2-5; cdr3_length: 14; d_call: .; clone_size: many; v_call: TRBV7-6; cdr3_nt: TGTGCCAGCAGCTTGGGGTACGGAGAAGAGACCCAGTACTTC; cdr3_aa: CASSLGYGEETQYF
j_call: TRBJ2-7; cdr3_length: 11; d_call: .; clone_size: .; v_call: TRBV12-3/TRBV12-4; cdr3_nt: TGTGCCAGCAGTTTAGGGTTAGAGCAGTACTTC; cdr3_aa: CASSLGLEQYF
j_call: TRBJ2-3; cdr3_length: 14; d_call: .; clone_size: few; v_call: TRBV28; cdr3_nt: TGTGCCAGCAGTGAGGAGCCTTCCGCAGATACGCAGTATTTT; cdr3_aa: CASSEEPSADTQYF
j_call: TRBJ2-5; cdr3_length: 15; d_call: TRBD1; clone_size: few; v_call: TRBV23-1; cdr3_nt: TGCGCCAGCAGTCATGACGGGACAGGGACTTGGACCCAGTACTTC; cdr3_aa: CASSHDGTGTWTQYF
j_call: TRBJ1-2; cdr3_length: 16; d_call: .; clone_size: many; v_call: TRBV7-9; cdr3_nt: TGTGCCAGCAGCCCTGGCGGCCAGACCGTCAACTATGGCTACACCTTC; cdr3_aa: CASSPGGQTVNYGYTF
j_call: TRBJ2-6; cdr3_length: 15; d_call: .; clone_size: .; v_call: TRBV19; cdr3_nt: TGTGCCAGTAGTCCCCGACAGGCAGGGGCCAACGTCCTGACTTTC; cdr3_aa: CASSPRQAGANVLTF
j_call: TRBJ2-3; cdr3_length: 15; d_call: TRBD2; clone_size: many; v_call: TRBV19; cdr3_nt: TGTGCCAGTAGTATACGGACTAGCGGTTCAGATACGCAGTATTTT; cdr3_aa: CASSIRTSGSDTQYF
j_call: TRBJ1-1; cdr3_length: 12; d_call: .; clone_size: few; v_call: TRBV2; cdr3_nt: TGTGCCAGCAGTGCGGGGGCCGCTGAAGCTTTCTTT; cdr3_aa: CASSAGAAEAFF
j_call: TRBJ2-3; cdr3_length: 16; d_call: TRBD2; clone_size: few; v_call: TRBV10-3; cdr3_nt: TGTGCCATCAAGGCTAGCGGGAGCATTTCCACAGATACGCAGTATTTT; cdr3_aa: CAIKASGSISTDTQYF
j_call: TRBJ2-2; cdr3_length: 16; d_call: TRBD1; clone_size: .; v_call: TRBV6-2/TRBV6-3; cdr3_nt: TGTGCCAGCAATACAGGACAGGGGGCTAACACCGGGGAGCTGTTTTTT; cdr3_aa: CASNTGQGANTGELFF
j_call: TRBJ2-7; cdr3_length: 13; d_call: .; clone_size: .; v_call: TRBV4-1; cdr3_nt: TGCGCCAGCAGCCAAGGGGGGGCCCTCGAGCAGTACTTC; cdr3_aa: CASSQGGALEQYF
j_call: TRBJ2-1; cdr3_length: 14; d_call: .; clone_size: many; v_call: TRBV10-3; cdr3_nt: TGTGCCATCAGTGACGAGACGCAGCACAATGAGCAGTTCTTC; cdr3_aa: CAISDETQHNEQFF
j_call: TRBJ2-6; cdr3_length: 19; d_call: .; clone_size: .; v_call: TRBV14; cdr3_nt: TGTGCCAGCAGCCAAGATTTTACAGGATTTTACTCTGGGGCCAACGTCCTGACTTTC; cdr3_aa: CASSQDFTGFYSGANVLTF
j_call: TRBJ2-1; cdr3_length: 16; d_call: TRBD2; clone_size: .; v_call: TRBV5-6; cdr3_nt: TGTGCCAGCAGCCCCGGGGTAGCGGGGTTTGGGAGGGAGCAGTTCTTC; cdr3_aa: CASSPGVAGFGREQFF
j_call: TRBJ2-1; cdr3_length: 13; d_call: .; clone_size: .; v_call: TRBV29-1; cdr3_nt: TGCAGCGTTCTAGGACAGGGAGGGGATGAGCAGTTCTTC; cdr3_aa: CSVLGQGGDEQFF
j_call: TRBJ2-1; cdr3_length: 17; d_call: TRBD2; clone_size: .; v_call: TRBV6-5; cdr3_nt: TGTGCCAGCAGTCGCCGAAGAAGCGGGGGGGCAGCGATCGAGCAGTTCTTC; cdr3_aa: CASSRRRSGGAAIEQFF
j_call: TRBJ2-1; cdr3_length: 14; d_call: TRBD2; clone_size: many; v_call: TRBV28; cdr3_nt: TGTGCCAGCAGGGTGCGGGGGGCTAACAATGAGCAGTTCTTC; cdr3_aa: CASRVRGANNEQFF
j_call: TRBJ2-1; cdr3_length: 12; d_call: .; clone_size: few; v_call: TRBV11-3; cdr3_nt: TGTGCCAGCAGCTTACTCGACAATGAGCAGTTCTTC; cdr3_aa: CASSLLDNEQFF
j_call: TRBJ1-1; cdr3_length: 10; d_call: .; clone_size: .; v_call: TRBV29-1; cdr3_nt: TGCAGCGTTATGGGGTCTGAAGCTTTCTTT; cdr3_aa: CSVMGSEAFF